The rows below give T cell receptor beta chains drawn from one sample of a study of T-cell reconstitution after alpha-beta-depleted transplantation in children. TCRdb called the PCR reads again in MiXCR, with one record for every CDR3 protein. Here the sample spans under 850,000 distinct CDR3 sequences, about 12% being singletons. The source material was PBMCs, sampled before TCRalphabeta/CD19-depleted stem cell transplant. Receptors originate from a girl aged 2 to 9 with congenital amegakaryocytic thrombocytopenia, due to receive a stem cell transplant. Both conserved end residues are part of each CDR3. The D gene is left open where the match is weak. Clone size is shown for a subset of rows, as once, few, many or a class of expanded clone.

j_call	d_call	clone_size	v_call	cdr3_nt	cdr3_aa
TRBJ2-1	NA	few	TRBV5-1	TGCGCCAGCAGCTTACAAGGGCCCGGGAGCCCTAACTCGGATGAGCAGTTCTTC	CASSLQGPGSPNSDEQFF
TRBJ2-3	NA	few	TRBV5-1	TGCGCCAGCAGGGCCCTCGGTTCAGATACGCAGTATTTT	CASRALGSDTQYF
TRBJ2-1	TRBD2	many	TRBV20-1	TGCAGTGCAGACAAGCGGGAGAGCTCCTACAATGAGCAGTTCTTC	CSADKRESSYNEQFF
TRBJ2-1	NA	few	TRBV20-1	TGCAGTGCTAGAGATCTTTCCGGGTATAGTGGGAGGAGGCTTGAGGATGAGCAGTTCTTC	CSARDLSGYSGRRLEDEQFF
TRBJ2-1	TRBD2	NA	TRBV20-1	TGCAGTGCTAGAGATCTTGCTAGCGGGAGAGTAAGCTCCTACAATGAGCAGTTCTTC	CSARDLASGRVSSYNEQFF
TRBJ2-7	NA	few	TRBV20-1	TGCAGTGCTACCCATTCTAGGCCACTTGGGCGCGAGCAGTACTTC	CSATHSRPLGREQYF
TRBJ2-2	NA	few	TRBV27	TGTGCCAGCAGGCTTCTCGGGGAGCTGTTTTTT	CASRLLGELFF
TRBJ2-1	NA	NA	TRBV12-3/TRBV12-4	TGTGCCAGCAGTTTAAGAGGGGTCAATGAGCTGTTCTTC	CASSLRGVNELFF
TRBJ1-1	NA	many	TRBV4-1	TGCGCCAGCAGCCAACTTGGGGCCAGCCAGAACACTGAAGCTTTCTTT	CASSQLGASQNTEAFF
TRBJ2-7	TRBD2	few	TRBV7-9	TGTGCCAGCAGCCCAAGGACTAGCGGGAGTTCCGAGCAGTACTTC	CASSPRTSGSSEQYF
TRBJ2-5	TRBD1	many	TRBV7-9	TGTGCCAGCAGCTTAGGGATACAGGGGGAGAAAGGGACCCAGTACTTC	CASSLGIQGEKGTQYF
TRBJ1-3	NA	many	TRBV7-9	TGTGCCAGCAGCTCCGGCTCTGGAAACACCATATATTTT	CASSSGSGNTIYF
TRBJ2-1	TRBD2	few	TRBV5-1	TGCGCCAGCAGCTGGGCTAGCGGGAGAATCGCAAATGAGCAGTTCTTC	CASSWASGRIANEQFF
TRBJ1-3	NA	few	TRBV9	TGTGCCAGCAGCGTCTTCGGTGGAAACACCATATATTTT	CASSVFGGNTIYF
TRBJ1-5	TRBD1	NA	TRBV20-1	TGCAGTGCTAGGGGGGGACAGGGGACTCAGCCCCAGCATTTT	CSARGGQGTQPQHF
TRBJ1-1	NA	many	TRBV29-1	TGCAGCGTCGGTGGACGTGGCAGGACGGCTTTCTTT	CSVGGRGRTAFF
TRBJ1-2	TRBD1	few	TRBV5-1	TGCGCCAGCAGCTCTTCCGGGACAGCGTTATACTATGGCTACACCTTC	CASSSSGTALYYGYTF
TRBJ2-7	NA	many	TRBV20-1	TGCAGTGCTAGGGGGCGTGAAAGCTCCTACGAGCAGTACTTC	CSARGRESSYEQYF
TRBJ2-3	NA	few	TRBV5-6	TGTGCCAGCAGCAGGATACGGATAGCGGACGGTACAGATACGCAGTATTTT	CASSRIRIADGTDTQYF
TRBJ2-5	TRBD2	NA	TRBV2	TGTGCCAGCAGGAGGAGACTAGCGGTTCAAGAGACCCAGTACTTC	CASRRRLAVQETQYF
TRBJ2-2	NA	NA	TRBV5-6	TGTGCCAGCAGCCCGAACTCTGGAACACCGTGGGAGCTGCTTTTT	CASSPNSGTPWELLF
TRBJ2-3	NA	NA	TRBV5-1	TGCGCCAGCAGCCCCTACGGAGACACAGATACGCAGTATTTT	CASSPYGDTDTQYF
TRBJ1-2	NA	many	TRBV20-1	TGCAGTGCTAGAGGGAGCAGGGGCAAGTCACTAGGCTACACCTTC	CSARGSRGKSLGYTF
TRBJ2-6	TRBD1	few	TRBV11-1	TGTGCCAGCCTGCGAGGGACAGAACTATTCTCTGGGGCCAACGTCCTGACTTTC	CASLRGTELFSGANVLTF
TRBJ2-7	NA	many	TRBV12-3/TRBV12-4	TGTGCCAGCAGCCGCACCCGGTCCTCCTACGAGCAGTACTTC	CASSRTRSSYEQYF
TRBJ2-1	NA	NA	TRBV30	TGTGCCTGGAGTGCACGAGCGCCGTACAATGAGCAGTTCTTC	CAWSARAPYNEQFF
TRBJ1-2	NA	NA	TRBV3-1	TGTGCCAGCAGCCAAGTCCAGGGCGACGGCTACACCTTC	CASSQVQGDGYTF
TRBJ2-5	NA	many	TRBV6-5	TGTGCCAGCAGTCCCACAGGGTCGGGTGAGACCCAGTACTTC	CASSPTGSGETQYF
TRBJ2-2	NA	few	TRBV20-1	TGCAGTGCTAGAGCTGGGGGTATCGGGAACACCGGGGAGCTGTTTTTT	CSARAGGIGNTGELFF
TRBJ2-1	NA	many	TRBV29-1	TGCAGCGTTGGGACAGACCCTTACAATGAGCAGTTCTTC	CSVGTDPYNEQFF
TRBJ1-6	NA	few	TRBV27	TGTGCCAGCAGTCCTCTCTTTGGGACGGGCAATTCACCCCTCCACTTT	CASSPLFGTGNSPLHF
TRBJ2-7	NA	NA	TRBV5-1	TGCGCCAGCAGCCCCACCCGACAGAGCGAGCAGTACTTC	CASSPTRQSEQYF
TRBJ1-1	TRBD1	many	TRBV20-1	TGCAGTGCTTATCGACAGGGGTTGGACACTGAAGCTTTCTTT	CSAYRQGLDTEAFF
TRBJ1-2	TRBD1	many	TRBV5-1	TGCGCCAGCAGCTTAGGGACAGGCTCCCTCTATGGCTACACCTTC	CASSLGTGSLYGYTF
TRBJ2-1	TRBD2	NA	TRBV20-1	TGCAGTGCTAGAGAAAGGAGCGGGAGTGGCAATGAGCAGTTCTTC	CSARERSGSGNEQFF
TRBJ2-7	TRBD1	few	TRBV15	TGTGCCACCAGCAGAGATAGGGACAGGGGGAGATACGAGCAGTACTTC	CATSRDRDRGRYEQYF
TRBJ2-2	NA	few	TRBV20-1	TGCAGTGCTAGGGGGGTTCTGGGCGGGGAGCTGTTTTTT	CSARGVLGGELFF
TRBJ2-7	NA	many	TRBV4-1	TGCGCCAGTCAGGGGAACGCCTACGAGCAGTACTTC	CASQGNAYEQYF
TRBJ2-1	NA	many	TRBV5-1	TGCGCCAGCACGGAACTGGGACATACGAATGAGCAGTTCTTC	CASTELGHTNEQFF
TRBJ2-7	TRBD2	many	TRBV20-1	TGCAGTGCCAACCAGGGACTAAGCTCCTACGAGCAGTACTTC	CSANQGLSSYEQYF
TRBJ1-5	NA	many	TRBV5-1	TGCGCCAGCAGCTGGGGACCGCATAGCAATCAGCCCCAGCATTTT	CASSWGPHSNQPQHF
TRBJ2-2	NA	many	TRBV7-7	TGTGCCAGCAGCCCGTCGCGGGCTGGGGAGCTGTTTTTT	CASSPSRAGELFF
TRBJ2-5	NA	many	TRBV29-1	TGCAGCGTTGAGGGGGGTAACATCGGGGAGACCCAGTACTTC	CSVEGGNIGETQYF
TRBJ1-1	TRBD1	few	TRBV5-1	TGCGCCAGCAGCATAGCAGAGACAGGGGGCCTGGCTGAAGCTTTCTTT	CASSIAETGGLAEAFF